This TCR beta chain comes out of a study of cytomegalovirus exposure and HLA in healthy donors. V lost 2 bases and J lost 2, with 20 bases in between. This CDR3 has 17 residues. The germline V gene encodes CDR1 SGHRS and CDR2 YFSETQ. PCR employed 60 Vbeta and 13 Jbeta primers. Clones were read by immunoSEQ multiplex PCR, and TCRdb kept only the in-frame ones, dropping some. The sample has roughly 200,000 clones; around four fifths are singletons. This TCR derives from a woman in her thirties or forties in good health and CMV-seronegative. Material for sequencing was PBMCs. This rearrangement joins TRBV5-1 to TRBJ2-7; a weak D match, TRBD1 (6 bases). CDR3 in amino acids: CASSFSRGPMTTYEQYF. The CDR3 DNA is TGCGCCAGCAGCTTTAGCAGGGGCCCCATGACAACCTACGAGCAGTACTTC. Full variable domain (missing parts from reference TRBV5-1 and TRBJ2-7): KAGVTQTPRYLIKTRGQQVTLSCSPISGHRSVSWYQQTPGQGLQFLFEYFSETQRNKGNFPGRFSGRQFSNSRSEMNVSTLELGDSALYLCASSFSRGPMTTYEQYFGPGTRLTVT.